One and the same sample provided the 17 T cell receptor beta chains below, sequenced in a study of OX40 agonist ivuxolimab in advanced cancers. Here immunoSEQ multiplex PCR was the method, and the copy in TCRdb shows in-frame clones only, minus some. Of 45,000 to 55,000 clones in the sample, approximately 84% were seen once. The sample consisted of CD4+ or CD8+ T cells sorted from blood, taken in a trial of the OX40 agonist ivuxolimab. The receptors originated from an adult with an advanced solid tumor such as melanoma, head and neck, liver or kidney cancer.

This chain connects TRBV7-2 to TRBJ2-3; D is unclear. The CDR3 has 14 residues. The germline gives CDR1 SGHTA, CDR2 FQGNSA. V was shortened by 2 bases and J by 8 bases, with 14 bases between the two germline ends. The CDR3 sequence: CASSLFLKDPTQYF. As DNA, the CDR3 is TGTGCCAGCAGCTTATTTCTAAAAGACCCTACGCAGTATTTT.

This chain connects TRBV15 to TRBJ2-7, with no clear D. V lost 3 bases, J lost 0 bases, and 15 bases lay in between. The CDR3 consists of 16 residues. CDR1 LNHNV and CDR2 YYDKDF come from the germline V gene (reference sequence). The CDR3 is CATSSDFEGRSYEQYF. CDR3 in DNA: TGTGCCACCAGCAGCGACTTTGAAGGTCGCTCCTACGAGCAGTACTTC.

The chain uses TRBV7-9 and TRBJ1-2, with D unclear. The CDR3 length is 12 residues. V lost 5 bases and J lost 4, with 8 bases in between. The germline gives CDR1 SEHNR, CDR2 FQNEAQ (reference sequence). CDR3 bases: TGTGCCAGCAGCGCTCGGTCCTATGGCTACACCTTC. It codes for CASSARSYGYTF.

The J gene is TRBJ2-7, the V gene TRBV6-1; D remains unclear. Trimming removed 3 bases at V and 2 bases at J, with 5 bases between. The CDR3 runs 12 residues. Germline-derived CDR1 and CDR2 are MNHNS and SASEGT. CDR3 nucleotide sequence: TGTGCCAGCAGTGACGGCCCCTACGAGCAGTACTTC. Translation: CASSDGPYEQYF.

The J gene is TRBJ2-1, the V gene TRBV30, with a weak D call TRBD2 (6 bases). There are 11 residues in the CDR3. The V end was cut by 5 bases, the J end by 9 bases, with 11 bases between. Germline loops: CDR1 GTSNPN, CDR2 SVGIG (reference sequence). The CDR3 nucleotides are TGTGCCTGGGGAGGGGTCGGTGAGCAGTTCTTC. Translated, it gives CAWGGVGEQFF.

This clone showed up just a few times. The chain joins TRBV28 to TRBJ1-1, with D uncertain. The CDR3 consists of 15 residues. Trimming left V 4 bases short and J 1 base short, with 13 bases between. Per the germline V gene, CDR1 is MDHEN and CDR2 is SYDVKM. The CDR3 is CASSSFRHQNTEAFF. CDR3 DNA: TGTGCCAGCAGTTCTTTCAGACACCAGAACACTGAAGCTTTCTTT.

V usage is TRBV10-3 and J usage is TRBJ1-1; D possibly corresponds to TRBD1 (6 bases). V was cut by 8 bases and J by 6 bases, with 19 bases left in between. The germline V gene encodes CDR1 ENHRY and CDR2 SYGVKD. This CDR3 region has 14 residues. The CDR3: CAIGGGGEHPEAFF. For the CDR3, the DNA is TGTGCCATCGGGGGCGGGGGAGAACACCCTGAAGCTTTCTTT.

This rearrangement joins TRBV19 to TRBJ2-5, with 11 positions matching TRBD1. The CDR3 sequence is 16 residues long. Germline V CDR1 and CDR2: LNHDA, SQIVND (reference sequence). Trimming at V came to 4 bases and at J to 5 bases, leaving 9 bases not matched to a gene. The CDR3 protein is CASSNARDRGKETQYF. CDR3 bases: TGTGCCAGTAGTAACGCCCGGGACAGGGGGAAGGAGACCCAGTACTTC.

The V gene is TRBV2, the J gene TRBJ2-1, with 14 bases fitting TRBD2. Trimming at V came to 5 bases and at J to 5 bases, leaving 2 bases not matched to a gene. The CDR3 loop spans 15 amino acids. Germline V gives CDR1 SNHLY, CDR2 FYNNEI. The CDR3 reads CASSPTSGGDNEQFF. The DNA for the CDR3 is TGTGCCAGCAGTCCGACTAGCGGGGGGGACAATGAGCAGTTCTTC.

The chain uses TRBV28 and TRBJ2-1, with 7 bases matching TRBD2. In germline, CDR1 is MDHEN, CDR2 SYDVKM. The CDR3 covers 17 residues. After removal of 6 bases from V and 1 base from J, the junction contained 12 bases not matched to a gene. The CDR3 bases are TGTGCCAGCAGCATTAGCGGCCCCGGGGGGTCCTACAATGAGCAGTTCTTC. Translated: CASSISGPGGSYNEQFF.

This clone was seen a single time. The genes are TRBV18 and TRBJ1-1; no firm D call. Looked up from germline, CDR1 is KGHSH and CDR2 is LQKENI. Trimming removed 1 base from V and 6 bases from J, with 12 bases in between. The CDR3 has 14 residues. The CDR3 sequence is CASSPQTETSEAFF. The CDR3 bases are TGTGCCAGCTCACCACAGACGGAGACCTCTGAAGCTTTCTTT.

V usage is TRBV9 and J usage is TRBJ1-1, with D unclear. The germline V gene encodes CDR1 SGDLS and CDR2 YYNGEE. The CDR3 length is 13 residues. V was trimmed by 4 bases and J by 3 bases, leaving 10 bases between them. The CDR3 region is CASSLGLDTEAFF. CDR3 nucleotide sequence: TGTGCCAGCAGCCTAGGGTTGGACACTGAAGCTTTCTTT.

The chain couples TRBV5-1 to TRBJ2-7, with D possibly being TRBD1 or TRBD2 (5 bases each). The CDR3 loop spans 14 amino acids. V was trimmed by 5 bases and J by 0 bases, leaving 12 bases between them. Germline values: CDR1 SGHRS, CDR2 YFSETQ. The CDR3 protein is CASRPGTISYEQYF. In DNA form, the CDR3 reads TGCGCCAGCAGACCCGGGACCATCTCCTACGAGCAGTACTTC.

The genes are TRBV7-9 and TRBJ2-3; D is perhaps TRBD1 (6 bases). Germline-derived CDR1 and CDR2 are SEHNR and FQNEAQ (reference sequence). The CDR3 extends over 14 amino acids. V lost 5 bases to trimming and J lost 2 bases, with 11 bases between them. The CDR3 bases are TGTGCCAGCAGCCGGGACACCCACACAGATACGCAGTATTTT. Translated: CASSRDTHTDTQYF.

For the CDR3, the DNA is TGTGCCAGCAGGGCCCGGGACAGGGGGCCTAGCGAGCAGTACTTC. It yields the protein CASRARDRGPSEQYF. The gene calls are TRBV6-5 and TRBJ2-7; 12 bases agree with TRBD1. Germline V gives CDR1 MNHEY, CDR2 SVGAGI. Trimming cost V 6 bases and J 6 bases; bases outside gene matches: 9. This CDR3 is built from 15 residues.

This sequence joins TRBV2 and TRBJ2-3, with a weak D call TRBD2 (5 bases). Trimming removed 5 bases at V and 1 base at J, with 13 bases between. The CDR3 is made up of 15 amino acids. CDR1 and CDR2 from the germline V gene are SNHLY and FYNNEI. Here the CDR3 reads CASSTGSGGTDTQYF. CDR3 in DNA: TGTGCCAGCAGTACCGGGTCCGGGGGCACAGATACGCAGTATTTT.

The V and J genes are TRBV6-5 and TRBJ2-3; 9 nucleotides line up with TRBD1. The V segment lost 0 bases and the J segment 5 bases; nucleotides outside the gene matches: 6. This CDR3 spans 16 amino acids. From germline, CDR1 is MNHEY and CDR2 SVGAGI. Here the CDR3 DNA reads TGTGCCAGCAGTTACTCCGGACAGGGGCGCGGAGATACGCAGTATTTT. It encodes CASSYSGQGRGDTQYF.